The sample holds many counts of the clone carrying this T cell receptor beta chain. Its antigen is as yet unknown. This record comes from a study of T cells after yellow fever vaccination. Study information: Preparation used SMART-Seq v4 Ultra Low Input for the low-cell-number fractions.

Per germline, CDR1 SGHTA and CDR2 FQGNSA. V dropped 2 bases and J dropped 2 bases, with 19 bases sitting between them. This CDR3 comprises 18 residues. The study's findings and limits: Weaker in magnitude, the secondary response showed a faster peak on day 5 versus 15. Re-detected after boosting: most primary clones, almost 98% of CD4 and roughly 88% of CD8.

Production of TCR cDNA was by 5'RACE template switching, which also added a universal primer site and UMIs. In TCRdb, the 5' RACE reads were re-called with MiXCR into one record per CDR3 protein. The data hold a few hundred thousand distinct CDR3 sequences, with approximately 4% observed a single time. This receptor was taken from a man between 18 and 35 years old who received the YFV17D yellow fever vaccine. The chain links TRBV7-2 to TRBJ2-1; D is undetermined. The source was PBMCs, collected 5 days after the yellow fever booster vaccination. The CDR3 reads CASSLSARLLQTYNEQFF. The CDR3 DNA reads TGTGCCAGCAGCTTATCCGCGAGATTGCTCCAGACCTACAATGAGCAGTTCTTC.